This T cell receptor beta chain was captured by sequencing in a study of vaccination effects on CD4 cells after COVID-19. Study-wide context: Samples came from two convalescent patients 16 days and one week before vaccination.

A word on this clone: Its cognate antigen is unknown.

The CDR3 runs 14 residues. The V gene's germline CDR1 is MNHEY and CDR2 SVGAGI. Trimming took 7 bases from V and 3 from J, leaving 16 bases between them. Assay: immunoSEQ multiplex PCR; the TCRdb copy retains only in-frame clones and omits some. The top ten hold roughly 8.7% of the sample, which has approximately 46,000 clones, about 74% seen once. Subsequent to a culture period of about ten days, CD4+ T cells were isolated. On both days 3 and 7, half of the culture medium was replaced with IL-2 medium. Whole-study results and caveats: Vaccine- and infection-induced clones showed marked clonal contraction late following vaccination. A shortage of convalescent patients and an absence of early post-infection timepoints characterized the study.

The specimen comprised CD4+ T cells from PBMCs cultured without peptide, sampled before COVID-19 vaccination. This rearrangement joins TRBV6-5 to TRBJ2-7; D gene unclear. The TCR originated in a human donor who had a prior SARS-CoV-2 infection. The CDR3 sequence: CASTVSRLDYEQYF. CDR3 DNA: TGTGCCAGCACAGTTTCCCGTCTCGACTACGAGCAGTACTTC.